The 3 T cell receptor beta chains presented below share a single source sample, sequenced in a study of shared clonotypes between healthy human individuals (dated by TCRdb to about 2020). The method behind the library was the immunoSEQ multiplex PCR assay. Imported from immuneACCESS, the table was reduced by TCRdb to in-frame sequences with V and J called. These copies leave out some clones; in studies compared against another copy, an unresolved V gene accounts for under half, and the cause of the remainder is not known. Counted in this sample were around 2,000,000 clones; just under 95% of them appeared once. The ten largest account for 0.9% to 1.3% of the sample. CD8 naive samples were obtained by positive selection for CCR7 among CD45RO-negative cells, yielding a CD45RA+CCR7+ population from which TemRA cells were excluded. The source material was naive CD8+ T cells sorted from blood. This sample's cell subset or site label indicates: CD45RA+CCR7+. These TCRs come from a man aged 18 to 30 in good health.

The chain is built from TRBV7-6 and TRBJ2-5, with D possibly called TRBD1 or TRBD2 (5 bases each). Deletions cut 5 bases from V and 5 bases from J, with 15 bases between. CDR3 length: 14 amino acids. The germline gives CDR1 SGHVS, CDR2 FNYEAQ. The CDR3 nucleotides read TGTGCCAGCAGCCCGGGGCCAAGACCCGAGACCCAGTACTTC. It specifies CASSPGPRPETQYF. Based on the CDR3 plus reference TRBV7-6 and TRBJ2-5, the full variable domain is GAGVSQSPRYKVTKRGQDVALRCDPISGHVSLYWYRQALGQGPEFLTYFNYEAQQDKSGLPNDRFSAERPEGSISTLTIQRTEQRDSAMYRCASSPGPRPETQYFGPGTRLLVL.

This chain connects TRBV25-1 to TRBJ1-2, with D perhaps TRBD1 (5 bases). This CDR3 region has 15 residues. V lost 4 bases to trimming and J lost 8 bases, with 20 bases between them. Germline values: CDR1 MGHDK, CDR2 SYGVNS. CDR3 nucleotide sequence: TGTGCCAGCAGTGTCCCAAGAGTAGGGGTCAGGGGCTACACCTTC. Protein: CASSVPRVGVRGYTF.

The CDR3: CASSLFWGSDTEAFF. CDR3 sequence (DNA): TGCGCCAGCAGCCTCTTTTGGGGGAGTGACACTGAAGCTTTCTTT. The gene calls are TRBV5-1 and TRBJ1-1, with a weak D call TRBD1 (5 bases). There are 15 residues in the CDR3. Germline CDR1 and CDR2: SGHRS and YFSETQ. Trimming pared 4 bases from V and 3 bases from J, leaving 16 bases between.